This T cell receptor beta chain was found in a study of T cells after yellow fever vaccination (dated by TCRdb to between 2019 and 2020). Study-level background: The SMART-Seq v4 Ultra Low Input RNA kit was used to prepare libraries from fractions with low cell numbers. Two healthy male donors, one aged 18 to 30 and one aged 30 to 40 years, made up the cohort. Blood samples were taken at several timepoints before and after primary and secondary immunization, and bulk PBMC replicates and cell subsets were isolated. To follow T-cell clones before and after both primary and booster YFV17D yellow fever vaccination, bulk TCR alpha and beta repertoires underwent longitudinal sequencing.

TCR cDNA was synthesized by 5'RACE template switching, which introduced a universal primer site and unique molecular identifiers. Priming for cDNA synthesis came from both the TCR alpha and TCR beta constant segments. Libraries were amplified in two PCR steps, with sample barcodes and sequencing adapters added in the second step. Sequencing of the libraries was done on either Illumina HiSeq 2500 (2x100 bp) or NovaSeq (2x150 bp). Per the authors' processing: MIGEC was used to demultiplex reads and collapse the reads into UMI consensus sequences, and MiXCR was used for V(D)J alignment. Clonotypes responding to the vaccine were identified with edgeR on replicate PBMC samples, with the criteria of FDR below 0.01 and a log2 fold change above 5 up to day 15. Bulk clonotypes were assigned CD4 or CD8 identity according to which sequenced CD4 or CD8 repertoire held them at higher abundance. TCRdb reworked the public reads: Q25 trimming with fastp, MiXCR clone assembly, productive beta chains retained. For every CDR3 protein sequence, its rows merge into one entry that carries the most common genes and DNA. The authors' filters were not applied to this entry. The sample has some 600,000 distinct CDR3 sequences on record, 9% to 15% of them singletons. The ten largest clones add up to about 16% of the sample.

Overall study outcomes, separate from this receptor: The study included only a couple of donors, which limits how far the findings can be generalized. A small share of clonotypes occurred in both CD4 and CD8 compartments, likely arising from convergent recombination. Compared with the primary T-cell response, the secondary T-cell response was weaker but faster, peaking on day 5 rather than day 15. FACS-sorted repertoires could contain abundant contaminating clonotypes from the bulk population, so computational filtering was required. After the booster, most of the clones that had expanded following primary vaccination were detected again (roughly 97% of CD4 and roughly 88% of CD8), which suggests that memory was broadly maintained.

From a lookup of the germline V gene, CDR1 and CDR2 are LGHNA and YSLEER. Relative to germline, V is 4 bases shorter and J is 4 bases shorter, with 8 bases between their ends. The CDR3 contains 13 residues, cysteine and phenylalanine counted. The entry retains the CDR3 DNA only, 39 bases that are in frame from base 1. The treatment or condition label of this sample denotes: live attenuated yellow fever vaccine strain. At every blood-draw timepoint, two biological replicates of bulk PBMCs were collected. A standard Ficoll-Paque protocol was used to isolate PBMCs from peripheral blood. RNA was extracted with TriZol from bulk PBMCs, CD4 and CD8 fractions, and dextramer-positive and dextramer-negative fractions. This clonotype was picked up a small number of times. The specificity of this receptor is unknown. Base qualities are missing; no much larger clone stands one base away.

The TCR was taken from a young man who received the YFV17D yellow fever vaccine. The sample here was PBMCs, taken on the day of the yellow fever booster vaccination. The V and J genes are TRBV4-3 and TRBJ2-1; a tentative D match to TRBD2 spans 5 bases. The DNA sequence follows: TGCGCCAGCAGCCGCAGCGGATACAATGAGCAGTTCTTC. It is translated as CASSRSGYNEQFF.